The next 32 T cell receptor beta chains were all read from a single sample in a study of blood T cell repertoires in COVID-19. Repertoires were generated with immunoSEQ multiplex PCR, while TCRdb's copy carries only in-frame clones and drops some. The data contain around 300,000 clones, roughly 90% of them seen just once; the ten biggest clones take up about 1.8%. Material: PBMCs or T cells enriched from blood (not recorded which). Receptor source: a woman younger than 35 with acute COVID-19.

This clone was detected only once. The chain employs TRBV9 and TRBJ2-2; D ambiguous. The CDR3 spans 14 residues. In germline, CDR1 is SGDLS, CDR2 YYNGEE. Between the trimmed V and J ends, which lost 10 bases and 6 bases, there was a span of 19 bases. The CDR3, as DNA: TGTGCCTCCCAAGCTTCACCGGGTTCCGGGGAGCTGTTTTTT. Its translation: CASQASPGSGELFF. The whole variable domain, remainder taken from reference TRBV9 and TRBJ2-2, is DSGVTQTPKHLITATGQRVTLRCSPRSGDLSVYWYQQSLDQGLQFLIQYYNGEERAKGNILERFSAQQFPDLHSELNLSSLELGDSALYFCASQASPGSGELFFGEGSRLTVL.

V and J are TRBV18 and TRBJ2-3, with TRBD2 identical over 7 bases. V trimming: 5 bases; J trimming: 0 bases; junction bases outside the gene matches: 8. Germline V gene data show CDR1 as KGHSH and CDR2 as LQKENI. This CDR3 is 16 amino acids long. CDR3 residues: CASSSSTSPSTDTQYF. CDR3 nucleotides: TGTGCCAGCTCATCGTCGACTAGCCCTAGCACAGATACGCAGTATTTT.

This chain joins TRBV11-2 and TRBJ2-1; D may be TRBD1 (5 bases). Between the trimmed V and J ends, which lost 0 bases and 1 base, there was a span of 13 bases. The CDR3 sequence is 17 residues long. The germline gives CDR1 SGHAT, CDR2 FQNNGV. As DNA, the CDR3 is TGTGCCAGCAGCTTAGAGTACAGGCCGCCTTCCTACAATGAGCAGTTCTTC. This gives the protein CASSLEYRPPSYNEQFF.

This chain connects TRBV6-6 to TRBJ1-5; the match to TRBD1 covers 7 bases. The CDR3 extends over 19 amino acids. Germline lookup yields CDR1 MNHNY and CDR2 SVGAGI (reference sequence). With 5 bases clipped from V and 2 bases from J, the junction kept 18 bases outside the gene matches. CDR3 nucleotides: TGTGCCAGCAGTCCAAGGACAGGAAGGGGAAATATCGGCAATCAGCCCCAGCATTTT. Protein product: CASSPRTGRGNIGNQPQHF.

This chain joins TRBV10-1 and TRBJ2-7; the match to TRBD2 covers 8 bases. The junction had 5 bases not matched to a gene; V was cut back by 4 bases and J by 3 bases. CDR3 length: 14 residues. Germline CDR1 and CDR2: WNHNN and SYGVQD (reference sequence). The CDR3 loop is CASSVGAGDYEQYF. CDR3 bases: TGCGCCAGCAGTGTTGGAGCGGGAGACTACGAGCAGTACTTC.

The gene calls are TRBV5-1 and TRBJ2-6, with 7 nucleotides matching TRBD1. The CDR3 runs 17 residues. CDR1 is SGHRS, CDR2 YFSETQ, per germline. V shed 4 bases, J shed 0 bases, and the junction held 7 bases outside the gene matches. Here the CDR3 reads CASSRGQRNSGANVLTF. The CDR3 nucleotides are TGCGCCAGCAGCCGGGGACAGCGAAACTCTGGGGCCAACGTCCTGACTTTC.

The chain recombines TRBV13 with TRBJ2-7; TRBD1 matches 7 bases. Germline loops: CDR1 PRHDT, CDR2 FYEKMQ (reference sequence). CDR3 size: 13 residues. Trimming at V came to 4 bases and at J to 4 bases, leaving 4 bases not matched to a gene. DNA of the CDR3: TGTGCCAGCAGCTCAGACAGGGCTTACGAGCAGTACTTC. Protein sequence: CASSSDRAYEQYF.

V gene TRBV6-5 combines with J gene TRBJ2-7; perhaps TRBD2 as D (5 bases). The V and J ends lost 6 bases and 0 bases respectively, with 9 bases between them. Germline CDR1 is MNHEY and CDR2 is SVGAGI. The CDR3 runs to 13 residues. The CDR3 loop reads CASRPDYSYEQYF. As DNA, the CDR3 is TGTGCCAGCAGGCCCGACTACTCCTACGAGCAGTACTTC.

The chain couples TRBV12-3 or TRBV12-4 to TRBJ1-1; D might be TRBD1 (5 bases). This CDR3 is 13 amino acids long. V was pared by 6 bases and J by 4 bases, with 12 bases between. Written as DNA, the CDR3 is TGTGCCAGCAGGAGAGACGGGGGCACTGAAGCTTTCTTT. Protein: CASRRDGGTEAFF.

The rearrangement links TRBV28 to TRBJ2-6; D call uncertain. CDR1 and CDR2 from the germline V gene are MDHEN and SYDVKM. The CDR3 totals 16 residues. Trimming took 3 bases from V and 0 from J, leaving 9 bases between them. CDR3: CASSFSRVSGANVLTF. In nucleotides, the CDR3 is TGTGCCAGCAGTTTTAGTCGGGTCTCTGGGGCCAACGTCCTGACTTTC.

The rearrangement joins TRBV19 to TRBJ1-4; weak D call: TRBD1 (6 bases). V was clipped by 5 bases and J by 0 bases, with 10 bases between them. CDR3 length equals 15 residues. Germline CDR1 reads LNHDA; CDR2 reads SQIVND (reference sequence). This CDR3 is CASSDHRATNEKLFF. As DNA, the CDR3 is TGTGCCAGTAGTGATCACAGGGCAACTAATGAAAAACTGTTTTTT.

The chain recombines TRBV5-5 with TRBJ2-7; 10 nucleotides match TRBD1. Germline CDR1 SGHKS, CDR2 YYEKEE (reference sequence). V was clipped by 5 bases and J by 2 bases; unmatched bases: 7. This CDR3 has 15 amino acids. The CDR3 protein is CASSFSGTGAYEQYF. CDR3 in DNA: TGTGCCAGCAGTTTCTCCGGGACAGGGGCCTACGAGCAGTACTTC. The variable domain in full, with the rest retrieved from reference TRBV5-5 and TRBJ2-7, is DAGVTQSPTHLIKTRGQQVTLRCSPISGHKSVSWYQQVLGQGPQFIFQYYEKEERGRGNFPDRFSARQFPNYSSELNVNALLLGDSALYLCASSFSGTGAYEQYFGPGTRLTVT.

The V call is TRBV19, the J call TRBJ1-5, with 10 positions matching TRBD1. The CDR3 is 14 amino acids. Germline V gene data show CDR1 as LNHDA and CDR2 as SQIVND (reference sequence). V shed 9 bases and J 7 bases; nucleotides not matched to a gene: 9. The CDR3 loop reads CASWDRGRGQPQHF. In nucleotides, the CDR3 is TGTGCCAGCTGGGACAGGGGAAGAGGGCAGCCCCAGCATTTT. The full variable domain, its missing parts supplied by reference TRBV19 and TRBJ1-5, is DGGITQSPKYLFRKEGQNVTLSCEQNLNHDAMYWYRQDPGQGLRLIYYSQIVNDFQKGDIAEGYSVSREKKESFPLTVTSAQKNPTAFYLCASWDRGRGQPQHFGDGTRLSIL.

V and J are TRBV6-5 and TRBJ2-7, with unresolved D. This CDR3 spans 15 amino acids. Germline V gene lookup returns CDR1 MNHEY and CDR2 SVGAGI. With 2 bases removed from V and 3 bases from J, the gap between germline ends came to 14 bases. The chain's CDR3 is CASSYDFRVSYEQYF. The CDR3 bases are TGTGCCAGCAGTTACGACTTTAGAGTGAGCTACGAGCAGTACTTC.

On this clone: In the same sample, other DNA sequences code for this CDR3. This chain links TRBV2 with TRBJ1-5; possibly TRBD1 for D (5 bases). Germline V gene data show CDR1 as SNHLY and CDR2 as FYNNEI. Trimming removed 4 bases from V and 0 bases from J, with 7 bases in between. This CDR3 has 14 amino acids. The CDR3 region has the DNA TGTGCCAGCAGTGGACAGTATAGCAATCAGCCCCAGCATTTT. Its translation: CASSGQYSNQPQHF.

The rearrangement joins TRBV28 to TRBJ2-1; the D gene is possibly TRBD2 (6 bases). From germline, CDR1 is MDHEN and CDR2 SYDVKM. Trimming pared 6 bases from V and 3 bases from J, leaving 15 bases between. This CDR3 is built from 15 residues. CDR3 in amino acids: CASSPIAEVYNEQFF. For the CDR3, the DNA is TGTGCCAGCAGCCCCATAGCGGAGGTCTACAATGAGCAGTTCTTC.

This rearrangement joins TRBV19 to TRBJ2-1; D is possibly TRBD2 (5 bases). Trimming stripped 6 bases from V and 2 bases from J, with 14 bases between. Germline CDR1 LNHDA, CDR2 SQIVND (reference sequence). CDR3 length: 15 amino acids. The CDR3 region has the DNA TGTGCCAGTAGGCCGGGATTAAATCCCTACAATGAGCAGTTCTTC. Protein product: CASRPGLNPYNEQFF.

The chain combines TRBV5-5 with TRBJ1-1; unclear D gene. Looked up from germline, CDR1 is SGHKS and CDR2 is YYEKEE (reference sequence). The CDR3 length is 16 residues. Trimming took 3 bases from V and 0 from J, leaving 15 bases between them. The DNA for the CDR3 is TGTGCCAGCAGCTCCTACAGCAAAAGTTTGAACACTGAAGCTTTCTTT. Protein product: CASSSYSKSLNTEAFF.

The genes are TRBV6-5 and TRBJ1-5; D perhaps matches TRBD1 (6 bases). The CDR3 spans 15 residues. Germline lookup yields CDR1 MNHEY and CDR2 SVGAGI. Trimming cost V 7 bases and J 2 bases, with 15 bases left between them. The CDR3 sequence: CASILQGDRNQPQHF. In DNA, the CDR3 is TGTGCCAGCATCCTACAGGGCGATCGCAATCAGCCCCAGCATTTT.

This sequence joins TRBV5-5 and TRBJ2-2; D possibly corresponds to TRBD1 (6 bases). Trimming removed 5 bases at V and 0 bases at J, with 8 bases between. CDR3 length: 14 amino acids. Looked up from germline, CDR1 is SGHKS and CDR2 is YYEKEE (reference sequence). The CDR3 reads CASRGASNTGELFF. In DNA, the CDR3 is TGTGCCAGCAGGGGGGCATCGAACACCGGGGAGCTGTTTTTT. Looking up the rest from reference TRBV5-5 and TRBJ2-2 gives the full variable domain: DAGVTQSPTHLIKTRGQQVTLRCSPISGHKSVSWYQQVLGQGPQFIFQYYEKEERGRGNFPDRFSARQFPNYSSELNVNALLLGDSALYLCASRGASNTGELFFGEGSRLTVL.

The chain combines TRBV20-1 with TRBJ2-7; no clear D gene. The germline V gene encodes CDR1 DFQATT and CDR2 SNEGSKA (reference sequence). The CDR3 extends over 11 amino acids. The CDR3 region is CSVVGSYEQYF. As DNA, the CDR3 is TGCAGCGTGGTCGGCTCCTACGAGCAGTACTTC.

CDR3 sequence reads: CATSSEKTGGRTEAFF. CDR3 DNA: TGTGCCACCAGCAGCGAAAAAACAGGGGGTAGGACTGAAGCTTTCTTT. The V call is TRBV15, the J call TRBJ1-1; TRBD1 matches at 8 bases. Per germline, CDR1 LNHNV and CDR2 YYDKDF (reference sequence). V lost 3 bases and J lost 5; bases outside the gene matches: 11. The CDR3 is 16 amino acids.

The gene calls are TRBV20-1 and TRBJ2-1, with D hard to call. The CDR3 extends over 11 amino acids. V shed 0 bases and J shed 10 bases, with 7 bases lying between them. Per the germline V gene, CDR1 is DFQATT and CDR2 is SNEGSKA (reference sequence). The CDR3 here is CSARDWREQFF. CDR3 bases: TGCAGTGCTAGAGATTGGCGGGAGCAGTTCTTC.

The chain uses TRBV7-2 and TRBJ1-1; a possible D gene is TRBD1 (5 bases). Germline values: CDR1 SGHTA, CDR2 FQGNSA. The V end was cut by 8 bases, the J end by 1 base, with 11 bases between. This CDR3 region has 13 residues. CDR3 amino acids: CASSGEGNTEAFF. For the CDR3, the DNA is TGTGCCAGCTCGGGGGAGGGGAACACTGAAGCTTTCTTT.

The V gene is TRBV7-2, the J gene TRBJ2-7; tentatively, D is TRBD1 (5 bases). The CDR3 loop spans 15 amino acids. Trimming cost V 1 base and J 6 bases, with 16 bases left between them. Germline V gene sequence: CDR1 SGHTA, CDR2 FQGNSA. CDR3 bases: TGTGCCAGCAGCTTAGTTGCCAGGGATTTGATCGAGCAGTACTTC. Translating it yields CASSLVARDLIEQYF.

The chain recombines TRBV5-1 with TRBJ2-7; D may be TRBD2 (6 bases). Per germline, CDR1 SGHRS and CDR2 YFSETQ. With 1 base removed from V and 5 bases from J, the gap between germline ends came to 16 bases. The CDR3 sequence is 15 residues long. This chain's CDR3 is CASSLTPGRADEQYF. Here the CDR3 DNA reads TGCGCCAGCAGCTTGACTCCCGGGAGAGCTGACGAGCAGTACTTC.

This chain links TRBV7-2 with TRBJ2-5, with D perhaps TRBD1 (6 bases). Trimming left V 6 bases short and J 5 bases short, with 16 bases between. Looked up from germline, CDR1 is SGHTA and CDR2 is FQGNSA. This CDR3 is built from 14 residues. CDR3 amino acids: CASRTTGTSETQYF. The CDR3 bases are TGTGCCAGCAGAACAACCGGGACATCGGAGACCCAGTACTTC.

The V gene is TRBV10-3, the J gene TRBJ2-7; no clear D. Germline V gives CDR1 ENHRY, CDR2 SYGVKD. Trimming cost V 3 bases and J 3 bases, with 15 bases left between them. This CDR3 comprises 15 residues. CDR3 coding DNA: TGTGCCATCAGTGATCGTGAGAGCGCACTCTACGAGCAGTACTTC. The encoded protein is CAISDRESALYEQYF.

V gene TRBV10-3 combines with J gene TRBJ2-1; TRBD1 matches 9 bases. Losses at the gene ends were 6 bases for V and 7 bases for J; bases not matched to a gene: 7. CDR3 length equals 14 residues. Germline CDR1 reads ENHRY; CDR2 reads SYGVKD. CDR3 DNA: TGTGCCATCAGGGAATCCGGGACAGGGAATGAGCAGTTCTTC. This translates into CAIRESGTGNEQFF.

CDR3 protein: CASSETVTNQPQHF. The CDR3 DNA sequence: TGTGCCAGCAGTGAGACAGTCACAAATCAGCCCCAGCATTTT. The V gene is TRBV6-1, the J gene TRBJ1-5, with D maybe TRBD1 (5 bases). CDR3 length: 14 amino acids. The V and J ends lost 3 bases and 4 bases respectively, with 10 bases between them. The germline CDR1 and CDR2 sequences are MNHNS and SASEGT.

The gene calls are TRBV27 and TRBJ1-6, with D perhaps matching TRBD1 (5 bases). There are 14 residues in the CDR3. Germline V gene sequence: CDR1 MNHEY, CDR2 SMNVEV (reference sequence). V was trimmed by 3 bases and J by 9 bases, leaving 12 bases between them. The CDR3 DNA reads TGTGCCAGCAGTTTGGGGGGTGAGAGTTCACCCCTCCACTTT. Amino acid sequence: CASSLGGESSPLHF.

V usage is TRBV6-1 and J usage is TRBJ2-3; 7 bases are shared with TRBD2. This CDR3 comprises 16 residues. Germline trimming cut 2 bases from V and 2 bases from J; bases unmatched to any gene: 7. Looked up from germline, CDR1 is MNHNS and CDR2 is SASEGT. The DNA for the CDR3 is TGTGCCAGCAGTGAAAAGGCGGGAGCGGTCACAGATACGCAGTATTTT. Its protein is CASSEKAGAVTDTQYF.